The 18 T cell receptor beta chains presented below share a single source sample, sequenced in a study of T cells in localized non-small cell lung cancer. This table comes from immunoSEQ multiplex PCR, and its TCRdb copy is limited to in-frame clones, with some not included. The data contain 100,000 to 150,000 clones, around 92% of them seen just once; the ten biggest clones take up about 1.5%. Sequencing was performed on peripheral blood, taken before any cancer treatment. These receptors all stem from a female donor over 55 with stage I lung adenocarcinoma.

The chain couples TRBV5-4 to TRBJ1-5, with 8 positions matching TRBD1. The CDR3 is 16 amino acids. From germline, CDR1 is SGHNT and CDR2 YYREEE (reference sequence). Trimming took 2 bases from V and 6 from J; bases not matched to a gene: 10. The CDR3 nucleotides are TGTGCCAGCAGCTTAGGGCCGGACAGGGTGAGTCAGCCCCAGCATTTT. Protein product: CASSLGPDRVSQPQHF.

The rearrangement joins TRBV7-6 to TRBJ1-1; D possibly corresponds to TRBD1 (5 bases). Trimming shortened V by 6 bases and J by 2 bases, and 10 bases separated the two germline ends. Germline V CDR1 and CDR2: SGHVS, FNYEAQ. This CDR3 contains 13 residues. The CDR3 DNA is TGTGCCAGCAGTCTTGGACAAAACACTGAAGCTTTCTTT. It translates to CASSLGQNTEAFF.

V is TRBV7-6 and J is TRBJ2-3; possible D gene TRBD1, 6 bases. The V gene lost 1 base and the J gene lost 4 bases, with 21 bases spanning the gap. Germline-derived CDR1 and CDR2 are SGHVS and FNYEAQ. The CDR3 contains 18 residues. The CDR3 DNA reads as TGTGCCAGCAGCTTAGAGCCGCTGAGTCTTTACAGGGCAGATACGCAGTATTTT. Its protein is CASSLEPLSLYRADTQYF. Looking up the rest from reference TRBV7-6 and TRBJ2-3 gives the full variable domain: GAGVSQSPRYKVTKRGQDVALRCDPISGHVSLYWYRQALGQGPEFLTYFNYEAQQDKSGLPNDRFSAERPEGSISTLTIQRTEQRDSAMYRCASSLEPLSLYRADTQYFGPGTRLTVL.

V and J are TRBV9 and TRBJ2-7; D is perhaps TRBD2 (5 bases). Germline V gene lookup returns CDR1 SGDLS and CDR2 YYNGEE. V was clipped by 4 bases and J by 0 bases, with 11 bases between them. The CDR3 spans 14 residues. This CDR3 is CASSPYGVSYEQYF. The CDR3 bases are TGTGCCAGCAGCCCCTACGGGGTCTCCTACGAGCAGTACTTC.

This rearrangement joins TRBV5-1 to TRBJ2-5; weak D call: TRBD2 (5 bases). Germline V lookup: CDR1 SGHRS, CDR2 YFSETQ. The CDR3 sequence is 14 residues long. V lost 0 bases and J 5 bases, leaving 11 bases between the germline ends. CDR3: CASSLAGVVETQYF. CDR3 bases: TGCGCCAGCAGCTTGGCCGGGGTGGTGGAGACCCAGTACTTC.

This chain connects TRBV7-8 to TRBJ2-5; 11 bases are shared with TRBD2. Trimming cost V 1 base and J 4 bases; bases outside gene matches: 11. The CDR3 runs 18 residues. Germline V CDR1 and CDR2: SGHVS, FQNEAQ. CDR3 in amino acids: CASSLVRISGRGGETQYF. The CDR3 coding sequence is TGTGCCAGCAGCTTAGTTCGGATTAGCGGGAGGGGGGGAGAGACCCAGTACTTC.

The chain employs TRBV4-1 and TRBJ1-5; D is undetermined. The ends were cut back, 1 base at V and 11 bases at J, with 9 bases in the middle. The CDR3 totals 12 residues. Germline V gene data show CDR1 as MGHRA and CDR2 as YSYEKL. CDR3 nucleotides: TGCGCCAGCAGCCAAGTCGGCGGGACCCAGCATTTT. This gives the protein CASSQVGGTQHF.

This chain connects TRBV30 to TRBJ1-1; maybe TRBD1 (6 bases). This CDR3 contains 15 residues. Deletions cut 4 bases from V and 5 bases from J, with 20 bases between. Per germline, CDR1 GTSNPN and CDR2 SVGIG (reference sequence). This CDR3 is CAWKADSFSRTEAFF. CDR3 nucleotide sequence: TGTGCCTGGAAGGCGGACAGCTTTTCACGGACTGAAGCTTTCTTT.

This sequence joins TRBV7-9 and TRBJ2-7; 8 nucleotides line up with TRBD2. This CDR3 region has 15 residues. CDR1 SEHNR and CDR2 FQNEAQ come from the germline V gene (reference sequence). V dropped 3 bases and J dropped 0; count of bases not matched to a gene: 4. CDR3 loop: CASSFTSGSSYEQYF. CDR3 nucleotides: TGTGCCAGCAGCTTCACTAGCGGTAGCTCCTACGAGCAGTACTTC.

The chain is built from TRBV7-8 and TRBJ1-1; D gene unclear. Germline V gene lookup returns CDR1 SGHVS and CDR2 FQNEAQ. The CDR3 spans 13 residues. Trimming removed 3 bases at V and 1 base at J, with 6 bases between. The CDR3 is CASSFKGNTEAFF. CDR3 in DNA: TGTGCCAGCAGCTTTAAGGGGAACACTGAAGCTTTCTTT.

The CDR3 protein is CASSPMAGESYEQYF. Here the CDR3 DNA reads TGTGCCAGCTCACCAATGGCGGGAGAGTCCTACGAGCAGTACTTC. The chain joins TRBV18 to TRBJ2-7; 7 bases map to TRBD2. This CDR3 spans 15 amino acids. Germline loops: CDR1 KGHSH, CDR2 LQKENI. With V trimmed by 2 bases and J by 1 base, 5 bases remained unmatched.

The chain employs TRBV4-1 and TRBJ2-3; 13 positions agree with TRBD2. This CDR3 region has 16 residues. Germline CDR1 MGHRA, CDR2 YSYEKL. V shed 4 bases, J shed 3 bases, and the junction held 4 bases outside the gene matches. CDR3 nucleotides: TGCGCCAGCAGCCCCGGACTAGCGGGAGTAACAGATACGCAGTATTTT. Protein: CASSPGLAGVTDTQYF.

The V and J genes are TRBV28 and TRBJ1-4; D uncertain. V lost 8 bases and J lost 4, with 11 bases in between. CDR1 is MDHEN and CDR2 is SYDVKM in the germline V gene. CDR3 length: 13 residues. The CDR3 protein is CASDTTDNEKLFF. For the CDR3, the DNA is TGTGCCAGCGACACAACAGATAATGAAAAACTGTTTTTT.

The count of this clone is one. The chain employs TRBV18 and TRBJ2-1; D ambiguous. Germline V gene data show CDR1 as KGHSH and CDR2 as LQKENI. CDR3 length: 17 residues. V was trimmed by 3 bases and J by 2 bases, leaving 17 bases between them. CDR3 bases: TGTGCCAGCTCACCTGCCCAGGAGTCCATAGCCTACAATGAGCAGTTCTTC. This codes for CASSPAQESIAYNEQFF.

This clone was seen once. The chain uses TRBV7-2 and TRBJ2-1, with D perhaps TRBD1 or TRBD2 (5 bases each). V lost 4 bases, J lost 2 bases, and 12 bases lay in between. Germline V gene data show CDR1 as SGHTA and CDR2 as FQGNSA. The CDR3 totals 15 residues. CDR3 protein: CASSSPGRTYNEQFF. CDR3 DNA sequence: TGTGCCAGCAGCTCCCCGGGGCGGACCTACAATGAGCAGTTCTTC.

This rearrangement joins TRBV18 to TRBJ2-7, with no clear D. Germline CDR1 and CDR2: KGHSH and LQKENI. The CDR3 consists of 13 residues. V gave up 6 bases and J gave up 5 bases, with 14 bases separating them. CDR3 sequence reads: CASSPPLSDEQYF. In nucleotides, the CDR3 is TGTGCCAGCTCGCCGCCACTAAGTGACGAGCAGTACTTC.

The chain recombines TRBV7-9 with TRBJ1-4; 9 bases agree with TRBD1. The length of the CDR3 is 16 residues. The V gene end was trimmed by 1 base and the J gene end by 7 bases; junction bases not matched to a gene: 7. Germline V CDR1 and CDR2: SEHNR, FQNEAQ (reference sequence). The chain's CDR3 is CASSLGTGGHGEKLFF. The CDR3, as DNA: TGTGCCAGCAGCTTAGGAACAGGGGGCCATGGTGAAAAACTGTTTTTT. Variable domain in full (rest from reference TRBV7-9 and TRBJ1-4): DTGVSQNPRHKITKRGQNVTFRCDPISEHNRLYWYRQTLGQGPEFLTYFQNEAQLEKSRLLSDRFSAERPKGSFSTLEIQRTEQGDSAMYLCASSLGTGGHGEKLFFGSGTQLSVL.

V gene TRBV6-1 combines with J gene TRBJ1-2, with 7 bases lining up with TRBD1. This CDR3 region has 14 residues. V shed 6 bases and J 7 bases; nucleotides not matched to a gene: 11. Germline loops: CDR1 MNHNS, CDR2 SASEGT. In DNA form, the CDR3 reads TGTGCCAGCAGCGAAACGCGGCAGGGGGGTGGCTACACCTTC. This gives the protein CASSETRQGGGYTF.